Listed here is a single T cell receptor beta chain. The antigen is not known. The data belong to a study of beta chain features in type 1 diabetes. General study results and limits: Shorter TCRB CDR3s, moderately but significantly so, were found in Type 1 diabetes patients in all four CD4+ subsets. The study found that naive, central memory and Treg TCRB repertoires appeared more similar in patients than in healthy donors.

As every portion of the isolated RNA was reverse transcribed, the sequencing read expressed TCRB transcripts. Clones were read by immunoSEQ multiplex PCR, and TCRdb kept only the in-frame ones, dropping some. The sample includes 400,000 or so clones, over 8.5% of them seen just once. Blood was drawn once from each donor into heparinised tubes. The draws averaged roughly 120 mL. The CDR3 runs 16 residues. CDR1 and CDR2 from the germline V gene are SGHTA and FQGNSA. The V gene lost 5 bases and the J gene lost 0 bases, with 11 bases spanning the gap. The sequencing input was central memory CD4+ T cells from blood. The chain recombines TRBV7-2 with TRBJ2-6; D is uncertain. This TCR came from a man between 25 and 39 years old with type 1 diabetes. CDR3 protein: CASSPRRPSGANVLTF. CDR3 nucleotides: TGTGCCAGCAGCCCCCGTCGACCCTCTGGGGCCAACGTCCTGACTTTC.